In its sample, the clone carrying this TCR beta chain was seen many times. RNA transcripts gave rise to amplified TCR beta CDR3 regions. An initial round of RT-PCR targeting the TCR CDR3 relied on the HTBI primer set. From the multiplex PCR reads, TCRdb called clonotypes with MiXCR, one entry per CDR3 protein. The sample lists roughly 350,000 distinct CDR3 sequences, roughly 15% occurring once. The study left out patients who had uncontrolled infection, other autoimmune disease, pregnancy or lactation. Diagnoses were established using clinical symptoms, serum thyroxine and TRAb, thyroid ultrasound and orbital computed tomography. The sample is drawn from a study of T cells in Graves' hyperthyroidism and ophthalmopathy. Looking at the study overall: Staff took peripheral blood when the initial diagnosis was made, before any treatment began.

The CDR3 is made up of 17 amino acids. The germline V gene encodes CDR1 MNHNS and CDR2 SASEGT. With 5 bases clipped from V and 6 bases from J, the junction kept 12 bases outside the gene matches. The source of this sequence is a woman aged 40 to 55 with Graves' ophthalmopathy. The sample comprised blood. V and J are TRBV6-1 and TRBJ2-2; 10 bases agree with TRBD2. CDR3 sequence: CASSYSSGGRRAGELFF. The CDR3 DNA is TGTGCCAGCAGTTATTCTAGCGGGGGAAGGAGGGCCGGGGAGCTGTTTTTT.